The TCR beta chain under discussion was sequenced for a study of CD8+ T cells in alopecia areata. The germline CDR1 and CDR2 sequences are LNHDA and SQIVND (reference sequence). The CDR3 has 11 residues. The authors extracted RNA and reverse transcribed it into cDNA as the sequencing template. The table came from immunoSEQ multiplex PCR; TCRdb's copy has only in-frame clones and leaves some out. The sample holds more than 95,000 clones, around 50% seen once. This clone came up once. A read error may produce the germline difference seen at one junction end. The genes are TRBV19 and TRBJ1-2; 7 nucleotides agree with TRBD1. This TCR was sampled from a human donor in good health. Material for sequencing was CD4+ T cells sorted from blood. The CDR3 DNA reads as TGTGCCAGTAGTCACAGGGGCGAAGCCAACTTC. It specifies CASSHRGEANF.